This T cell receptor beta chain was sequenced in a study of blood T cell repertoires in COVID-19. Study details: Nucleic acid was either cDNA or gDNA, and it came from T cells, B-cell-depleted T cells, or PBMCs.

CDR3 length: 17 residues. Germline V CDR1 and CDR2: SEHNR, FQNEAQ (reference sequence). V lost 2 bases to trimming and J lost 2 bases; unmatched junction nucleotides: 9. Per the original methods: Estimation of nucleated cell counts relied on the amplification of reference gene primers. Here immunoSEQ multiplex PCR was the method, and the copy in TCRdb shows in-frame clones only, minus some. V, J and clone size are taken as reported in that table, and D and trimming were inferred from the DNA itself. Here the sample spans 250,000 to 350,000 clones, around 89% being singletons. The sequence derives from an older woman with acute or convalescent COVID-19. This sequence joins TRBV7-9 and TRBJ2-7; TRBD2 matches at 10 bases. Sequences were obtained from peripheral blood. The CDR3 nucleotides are TGTGCCAGCAGCTTACAAGGAACTAGCGGGAATCCCTACGAGCAGTACTTC. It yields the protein CASSLQGTSGNPYEQYF.